Sequencing of this TCR beta chain was carried out in a study of T cell responses to AZD1222 COVID-19 vaccine. Study-wide findings and caveats: Spike-specific TCR breadth and depth both grew after two AZD1222 doses. Donors were mostly white British, more females; clonal diversity possibly underestimated. Baseline testing showed seropositivity in only a handful of AZD1222 recipients.

Concerning this clone: Its antigen is not known.

CDR3 length equals 14 residues. Germline V gives CDR1 SGHAT, CDR2 FQNNGV. Trimming left V 1 base short and J 2 bases short, with 8 bases between. TCRdb's copy holds only in-frame clones and misses some; the assay was immunoSEQ multiplex PCR. The sample has tens of thousands of clones, about 90% seen once. The receptor was derived from an adult in good health. The J gene is TRBJ2-5, the V gene TRBV11-2; TRBD1 might be the D (5 bases). The source was peripheral blood, collected on day 0 of MenACWY control vaccination. The CDR3 nucleotides read TGTGCCAGCAGCTTAGGACAGACACAAGAGACCCAGTACTTC. Its protein is CASSLGQTQETQYF.